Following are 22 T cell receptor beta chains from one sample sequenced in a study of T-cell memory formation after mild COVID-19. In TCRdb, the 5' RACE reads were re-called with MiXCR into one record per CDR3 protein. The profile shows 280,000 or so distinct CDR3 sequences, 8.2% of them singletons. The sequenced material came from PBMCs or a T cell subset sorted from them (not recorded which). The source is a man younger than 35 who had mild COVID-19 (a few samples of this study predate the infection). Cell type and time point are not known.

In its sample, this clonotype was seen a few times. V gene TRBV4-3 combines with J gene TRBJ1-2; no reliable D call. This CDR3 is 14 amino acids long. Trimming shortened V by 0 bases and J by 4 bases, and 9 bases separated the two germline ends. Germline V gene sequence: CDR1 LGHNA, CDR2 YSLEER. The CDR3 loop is CASSQDAGPYGYTF. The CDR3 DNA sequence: TGCGCCAGCAGCCAAGATGCAGGACCCTATGGCTACACCTTC.

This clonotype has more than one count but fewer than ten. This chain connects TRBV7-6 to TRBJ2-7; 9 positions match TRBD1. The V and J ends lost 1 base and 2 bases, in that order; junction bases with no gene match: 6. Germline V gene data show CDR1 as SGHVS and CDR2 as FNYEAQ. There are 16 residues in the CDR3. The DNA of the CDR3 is TGTGCCAGCAGCTTAGGACTAGGGACAGGGACCTACGAGCAGTACTTC. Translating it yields CASSLGLGTGTYEQYF.

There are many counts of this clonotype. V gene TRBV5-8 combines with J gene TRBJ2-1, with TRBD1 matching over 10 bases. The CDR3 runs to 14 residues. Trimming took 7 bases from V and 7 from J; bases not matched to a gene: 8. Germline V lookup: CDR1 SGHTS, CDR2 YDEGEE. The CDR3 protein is CASSPPGQGNEQFF. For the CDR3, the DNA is TGTGCCAGCTCGCCTCCGGGACAGGGGAATGAGCAGTTCTTC.

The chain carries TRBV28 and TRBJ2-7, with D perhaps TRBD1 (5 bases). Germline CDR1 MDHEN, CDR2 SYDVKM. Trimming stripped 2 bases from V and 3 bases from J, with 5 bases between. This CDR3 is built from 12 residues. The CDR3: CASSLRGYEQYV. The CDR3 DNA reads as TGTGCCAGCAGTTTAAGGGGCTACGAGCAGTACGTC.

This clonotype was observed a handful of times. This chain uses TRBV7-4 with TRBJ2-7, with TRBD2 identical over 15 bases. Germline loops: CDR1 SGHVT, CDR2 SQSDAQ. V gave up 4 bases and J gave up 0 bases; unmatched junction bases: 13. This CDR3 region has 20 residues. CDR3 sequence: CASSSYEGLAGGISSYEQYV. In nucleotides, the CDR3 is TGTGCCAGCAGCTCATACGAGGGACTAGCGGGGGGCATTAGCTCCTACGAGCAGTACGTC.

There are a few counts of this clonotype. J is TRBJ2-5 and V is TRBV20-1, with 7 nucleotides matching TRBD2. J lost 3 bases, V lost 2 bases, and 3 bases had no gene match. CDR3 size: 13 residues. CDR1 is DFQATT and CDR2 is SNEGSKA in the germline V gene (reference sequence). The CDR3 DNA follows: TGCAGTGCTAGAAGGGCGGGGGAAGAGACCCAGTACTTC. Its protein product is CSARRAGEETQYF.

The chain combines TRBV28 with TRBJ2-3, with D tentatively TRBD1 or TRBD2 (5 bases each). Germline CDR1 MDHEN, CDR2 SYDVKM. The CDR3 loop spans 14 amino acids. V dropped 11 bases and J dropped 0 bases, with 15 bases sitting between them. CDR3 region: CAVSGPHSTDTQYF. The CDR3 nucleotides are TGTGCCGTCTCGGGGCCCCATAGCACAGATACGCAGTATTTT.

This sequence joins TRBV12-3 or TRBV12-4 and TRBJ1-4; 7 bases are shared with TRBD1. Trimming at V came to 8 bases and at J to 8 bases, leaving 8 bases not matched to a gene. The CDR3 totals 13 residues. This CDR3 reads CASGTVVIEKLFF. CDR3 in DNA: TGTGCCAGCGGGACAGTCGTTATAGAAAAACTGTTTTTT.

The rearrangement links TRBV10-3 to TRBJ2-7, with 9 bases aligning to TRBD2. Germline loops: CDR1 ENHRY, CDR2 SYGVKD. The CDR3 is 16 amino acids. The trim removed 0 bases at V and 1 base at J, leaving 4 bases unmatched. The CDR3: CAISESLAGRSYEQYF. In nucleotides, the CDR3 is TGTGCCATCAGTGAGTCCCTAGCGGGGAGATCCTACGAGCAGTACTTC.

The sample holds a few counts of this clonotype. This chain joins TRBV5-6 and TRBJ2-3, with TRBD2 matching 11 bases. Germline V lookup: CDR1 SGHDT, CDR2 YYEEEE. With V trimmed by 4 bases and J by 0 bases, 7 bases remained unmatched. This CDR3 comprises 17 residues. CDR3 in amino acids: CASSLLAGALSTDTQYF. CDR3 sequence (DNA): TGTGCCAGCAGCCTACTAGCGGGGGCGCTTAGCACAGATACGCAGTATTTT.

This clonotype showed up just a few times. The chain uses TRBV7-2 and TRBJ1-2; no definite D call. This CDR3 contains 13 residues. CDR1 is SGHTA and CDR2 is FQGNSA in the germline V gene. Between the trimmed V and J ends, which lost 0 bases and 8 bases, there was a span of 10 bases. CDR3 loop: CASSLAAGQGYTF. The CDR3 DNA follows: TGTGCCAGCAGCTTAGCGGCAGGTCAAGGCTACACCTTC.

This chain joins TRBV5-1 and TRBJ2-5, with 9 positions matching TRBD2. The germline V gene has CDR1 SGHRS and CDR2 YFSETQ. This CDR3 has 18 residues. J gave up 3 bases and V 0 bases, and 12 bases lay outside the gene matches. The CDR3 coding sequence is TGCGCCAGCAGCTTGGCTGTAGCGGGGGCCCGGGGCGAAGAGACCCAGTACTTC. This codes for CASSLAVAGARGEETQYF.

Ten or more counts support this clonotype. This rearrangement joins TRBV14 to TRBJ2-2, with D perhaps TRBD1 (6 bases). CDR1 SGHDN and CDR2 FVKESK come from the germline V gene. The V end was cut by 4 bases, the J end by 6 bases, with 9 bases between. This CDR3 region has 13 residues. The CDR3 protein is CASSPQGAGELFF. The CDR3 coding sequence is TGTGCCAGCAGCCCACAGGGAGCCGGGGAGCTGTTTTTT.

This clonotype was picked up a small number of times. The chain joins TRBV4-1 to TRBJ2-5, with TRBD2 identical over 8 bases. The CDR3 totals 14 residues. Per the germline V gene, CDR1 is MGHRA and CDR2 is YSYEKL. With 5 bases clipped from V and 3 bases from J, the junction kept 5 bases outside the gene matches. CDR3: CASSTGSGEETQYF. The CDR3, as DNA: TGCGCCAGCAGCACGGGTAGCGGGGAAGAGACCCAGTACTTC.

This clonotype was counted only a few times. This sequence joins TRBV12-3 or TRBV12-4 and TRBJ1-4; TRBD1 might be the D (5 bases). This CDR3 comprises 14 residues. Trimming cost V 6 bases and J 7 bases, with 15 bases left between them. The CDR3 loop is CASSPQAWTEKLFF. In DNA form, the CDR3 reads TGTGCCAGCAGCCCACAGGCCTGGACTGAAAAACTGTTTTTT.

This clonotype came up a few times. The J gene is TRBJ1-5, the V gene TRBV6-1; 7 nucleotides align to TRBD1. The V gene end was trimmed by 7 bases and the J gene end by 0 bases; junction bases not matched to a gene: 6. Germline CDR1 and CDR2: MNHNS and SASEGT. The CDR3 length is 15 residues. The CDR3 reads CASTPDRNSNQPQHF. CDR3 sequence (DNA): TGTGCCAGCACTCCGGACAGGAATAGCAATCAGCCCCAGCATTTT.

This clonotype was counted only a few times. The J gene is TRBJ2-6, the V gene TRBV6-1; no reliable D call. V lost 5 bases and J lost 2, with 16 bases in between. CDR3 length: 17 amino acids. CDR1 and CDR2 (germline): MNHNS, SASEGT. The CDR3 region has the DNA TGTGCCAGCAGTCCCCTGCTGGCTTTTGCTGGGGCCAACGTCCTGACTTTC. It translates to CASSPLLAFAGANVLTF.

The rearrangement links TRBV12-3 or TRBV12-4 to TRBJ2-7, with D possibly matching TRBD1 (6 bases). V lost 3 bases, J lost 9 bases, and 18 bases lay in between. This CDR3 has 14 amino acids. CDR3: CASSLGRGPNGQYF. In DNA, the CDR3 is TGTGCCAGCAGTTTGGGCAGGGGTCCTAACGGGCAGTACTTC.

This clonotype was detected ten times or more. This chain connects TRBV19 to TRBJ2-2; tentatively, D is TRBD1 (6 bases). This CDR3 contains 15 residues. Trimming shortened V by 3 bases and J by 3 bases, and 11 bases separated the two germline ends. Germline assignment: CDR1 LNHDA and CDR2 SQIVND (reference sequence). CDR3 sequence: CASSISPGDTGELFF. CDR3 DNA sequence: TGTGCCAGTAGTATTTCCCCAGGGGACACCGGGGAGCTGTTTTTT.

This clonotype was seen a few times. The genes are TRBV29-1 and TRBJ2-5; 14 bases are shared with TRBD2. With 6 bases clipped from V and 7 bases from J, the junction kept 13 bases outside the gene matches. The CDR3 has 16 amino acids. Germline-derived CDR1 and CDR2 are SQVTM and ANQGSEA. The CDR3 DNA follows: TGCAGCGTCGAGCAATCCGGGACTAGCGGGAGCGGGACCCAGTACTTC. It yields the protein CSVEQSGTSGSGTQYF.

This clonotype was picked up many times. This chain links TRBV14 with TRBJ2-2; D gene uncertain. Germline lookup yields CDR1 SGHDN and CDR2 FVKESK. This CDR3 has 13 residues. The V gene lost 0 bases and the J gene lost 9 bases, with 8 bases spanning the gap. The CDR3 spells CASSQDLARELFF. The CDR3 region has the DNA TGTGCCAGCAGCCAAGATCTCGCCCGGGAGCTGTTTTTT.

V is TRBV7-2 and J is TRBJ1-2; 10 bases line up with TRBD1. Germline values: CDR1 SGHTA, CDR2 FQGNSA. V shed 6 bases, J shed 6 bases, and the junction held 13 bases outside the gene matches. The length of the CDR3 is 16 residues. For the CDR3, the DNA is TGTGCCAGCAGTACTCTACTAGACAGGGGGCTTGATGGCTACACCTTC. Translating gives CASSTLLDRGLDGYTF. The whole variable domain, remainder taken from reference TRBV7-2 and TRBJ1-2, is GAGVSQSPSNKVTEKGKDVELRCDPISGHTALYWYRQSLGQGLEFLIYFQGNSAPDKSGLPSDRFSAERTGGSVSTLTIQRTQQEDSAVYLCASSTLLDRGLDGYTFGSGTRLTVV.